This TCR beta chain was identified during a study of PD-1 blockade in classical Hodgkin lymphoma. Study-wide points: Reports described newly diagnosed patients as having lower baseline TCR diversity than healthy donors. Significantly greater TCR diversity emerged by C4D1 in CD4+ cells but not CD8+ cells. Patients with a complete response exhibited baseline diversity comparable to newly diagnosed patients.

This clone was counted between two and nine times. Its cognate antigen is unknown. The CDR3 loop spans 13 amino acids. CDR1 and CDR2 (germline): SGHRS, YFSETQ. V lost 4 bases to trimming and J lost 4 bases; unmatched junction nucleotides: 4. Here immunoSEQ multiplex PCR was the method, and the copy in TCRdb shows in-frame clones only, minus some. Of around 70,000 clones in the sample, 71% are singletons; the top ten hold 7.5% to 9.5%. Relapse after autologous stem cell transplantation occurred in every patient, and brentuximab vedotin exposure varied. The sequencing here drew on peripheral blood mononuclear cells (PBMCs), taken before the second cycle of nivolumab. The sequence was obtained from a human donor with classical Hodgkin lymphoma. The rearrangement links TRBV5-1 to TRBJ1-2; 7 bases align to TRBD1. CDR3: CASSQQGSYGYTF. CDR3 sequence (DNA): TGCGCCAGCAGCCAACAGGGGTCCTATGGCTACACCTTC.